One and the same sample provided the 3 T cell receptor beta chains below, sequenced in a study of beta chain features in type 1 diabetes (dated by TCRdb to the late 2010s). The library was generated by the immunoSEQ multiplex PCR assay. The entire isolated RNA was reverse transcribed using the High Capacity cDNA Reverse Transcription Kit, and thus expressed TCRB transcripts were sequenced. In TCRdb, the immuneACCESS table is reduced to in-frame sequences with V and J assigned. These tables do not hold every clone; where another copy was compared, an unresolved V gene accounts for under half, and the others remain unexplained. Present in this sample are about half a million clones, more than 9.5% of which were seen just once. 0.045% to 0.05% of the sample rests with the top ten. The sample comprised naive CD4+ T cells from blood. The cell subset or site tag for this specimen amounts to: true naive CD4+ T cells. The source of these receptors is a woman aged 18-29 years in good health.

The V call is TRBV6-6, the J call TRBJ2-5; TRBD1 agrees at 9 bases. Germline CDR1 reads MNHNY; CDR2 reads SVGAGI (reference sequence). This CDR3 spans 13 amino acids. V gave up 5 bases and J gave up 5 bases; unmatched junction bases: 3. In nucleotides, the CDR3 is TGTGCCAGCAGTAAAGGACAGGGGGAGACCCAGTACTTC. Protein sequence: CASSKGQGETQYF.

This chain connects TRBV7-8 to TRBJ2-1; 7 nucleotides align to TRBD1. This CDR3 is built from 13 residues. Germline V gene lookup returns CDR1 SGHVS and CDR2 FQNEAQ. The V and J ends lost 6 bases and 6 bases, in that order; junction bases with no gene match: 5. CDR3 loop: CASRHRGRNEQFF. In nucleotides, the CDR3 is TGTGCCAGCAGACACAGGGGACGCAATGAGCAGTTCTTC.

V usage is TRBV6-5 and J usage is TRBJ2-7; D is uncertain. V lost 0 bases and J lost 5, with 5 bases in between. In germline, CDR1 is MNHEY, CDR2 SVGAGI. CDR3 length: 12 amino acids. The CDR3 spells CASSYSSHEQYF. The CDR3 nucleotides are TGTGCCAGCAGTTACTCGAGCCACGAGCAGTACTTC.